In its sample, the clone carrying this T cell receptor (beta chain) was seen a few times. What it binds is not known. The CDR3 spans 13 residues. Germline CDR1 reads MDHEN; CDR2 reads SYDVKM. Trimming removed 6 bases from V and 0 bases from J, with 6 bases in between. This specimen comes from a study of identical twins. TCRdb re-analysed the 5' RACE reads in MiXCR, keeping a single row per CDR3 protein. The table records hundreds of thousands of distinct CDR3 sequences, about 8.3% of them present only once. Broader study findings: Clonotypes of the beta chain that were abundant in cord blood carried fewer insertions (memory repertoires showed none).

This sample was shared with a second study, whose subject was yellow fever vaccine responses in identical twins.

Source material: memory (CD45RO+) T cells sorted from blood. The V gene is TRBV28, the J gene TRBJ1-5; no firm D call. The receptor was derived from a woman aged 18-30 years in good health. The CDR3 DNA reads TGTGCCAGCAGGATCAGTAGCAATCAGCCCCAGCATTTT. This sequence encodes CASRISSNQPQHF.